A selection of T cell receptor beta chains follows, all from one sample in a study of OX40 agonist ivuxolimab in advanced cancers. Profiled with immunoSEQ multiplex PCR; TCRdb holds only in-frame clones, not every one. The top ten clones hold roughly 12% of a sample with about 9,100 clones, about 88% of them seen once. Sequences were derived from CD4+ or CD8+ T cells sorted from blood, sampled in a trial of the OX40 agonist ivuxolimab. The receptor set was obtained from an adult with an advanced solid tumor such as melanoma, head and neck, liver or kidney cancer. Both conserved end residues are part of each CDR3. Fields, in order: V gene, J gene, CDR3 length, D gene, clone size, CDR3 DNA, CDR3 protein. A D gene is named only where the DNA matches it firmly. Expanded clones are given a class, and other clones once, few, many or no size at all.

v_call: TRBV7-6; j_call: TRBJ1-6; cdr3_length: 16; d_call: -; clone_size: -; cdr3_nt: TGTGCCAGCAGCTTAACATACAGCTCCTATAATTCACCCCTCCACTTT; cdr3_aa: CASSLTYSSYNSPLHF
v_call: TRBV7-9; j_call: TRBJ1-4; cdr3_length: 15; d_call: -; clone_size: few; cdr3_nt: TGTGCCAGCAGCTTCGGATATGGGGCTGAGGAAAAACTGTTTTTT; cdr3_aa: CASSFGYGAEEKLFF
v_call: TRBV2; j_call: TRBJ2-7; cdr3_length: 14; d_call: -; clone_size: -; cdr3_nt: TGTGCCAGCAGTGACGAGATCAGAAGATTCGAGCAGTACTTC; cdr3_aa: CASSDEIRRFEQYF
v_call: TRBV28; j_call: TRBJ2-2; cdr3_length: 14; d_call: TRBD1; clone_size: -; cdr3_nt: TGTGCCAGCAGTCTACTTACAGGGGCCGGGGAGCTGTTTTTT; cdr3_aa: CASSLLTGAGELFF
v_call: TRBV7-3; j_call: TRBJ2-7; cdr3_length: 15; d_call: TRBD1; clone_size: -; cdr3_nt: TGTGCCAGCAGCTTAACCGGGACAGGGAGGAACGAGCAGTACTTC; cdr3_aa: CASSLTGTGRNEQYF
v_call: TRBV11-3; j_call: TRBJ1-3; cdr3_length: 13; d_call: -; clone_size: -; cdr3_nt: TGTGCCAGCAGCCCAGAGTCTGGAAACACCATATATTTT; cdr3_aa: CASSPESGNTIYF
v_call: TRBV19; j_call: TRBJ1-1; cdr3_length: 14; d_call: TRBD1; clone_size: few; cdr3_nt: TGTGCCAGTAGCTTCCGGGACAGGGGAATGGAAGCTTTCTTT; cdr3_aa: CASSFRDRGMEAFF
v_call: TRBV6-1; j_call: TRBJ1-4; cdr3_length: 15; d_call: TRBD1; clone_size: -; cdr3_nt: TGTGCCAGCAGGGGAACAGGGGGTGGAAGTGAAAAACTGTTTTTT; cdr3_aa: CASRGTGGGSEKLFF
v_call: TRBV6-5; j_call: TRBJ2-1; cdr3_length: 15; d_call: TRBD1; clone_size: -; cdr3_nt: TGTGCCAGCTGTCCCGGGACAGGCGCCTACAATGAGCAGTTCTTC; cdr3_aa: CASCPGTGAYNEQFF
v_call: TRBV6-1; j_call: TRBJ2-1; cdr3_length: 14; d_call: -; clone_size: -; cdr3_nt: TGTGCCAGCAGTGAAGCGACAAGCGTGGATGAGCAGTTCTTC; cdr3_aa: CASSEATSVDEQFF
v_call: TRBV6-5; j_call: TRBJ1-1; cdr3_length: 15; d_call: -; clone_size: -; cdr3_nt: TGTGCCAGCACCCTGATACGGGGGCGGAACACTGAAGCTTTCTTT; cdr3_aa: CASTLIRGRNTEAFF
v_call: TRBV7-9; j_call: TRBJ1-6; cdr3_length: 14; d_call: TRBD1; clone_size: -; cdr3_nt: TGTGCCAGCAGCCCGGGACAGGGTAATTCACCCCTCCACTTT; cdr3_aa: CASSPGQGNSPLHF
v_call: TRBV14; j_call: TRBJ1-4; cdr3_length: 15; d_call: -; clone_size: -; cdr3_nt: TGTGCCAGCAGCCACACAGGGCCCACTGGTGAAAAACTGTTTTTT; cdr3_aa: CASSHTGPTGEKLFF
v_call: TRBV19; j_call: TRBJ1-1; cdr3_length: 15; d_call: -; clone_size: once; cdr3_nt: TGTGCCAGTAGTATAGATCCAGCAGGGGACACTGAAGCTTTCTTT; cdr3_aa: CASSIDPAGDTEAFF
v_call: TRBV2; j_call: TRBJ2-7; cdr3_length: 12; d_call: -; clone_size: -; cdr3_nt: TGTGCCAGCAGTGAAGCGAGCTACGAGCAGTACTTC; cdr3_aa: CASSEASYEQYF
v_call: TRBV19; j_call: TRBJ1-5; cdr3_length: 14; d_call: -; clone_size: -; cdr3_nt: TGTGCCAGTAGCCTAGTTGGACAGAATCAGCCCCAGCATTTT; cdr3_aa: CASSLVGQNQPQHF
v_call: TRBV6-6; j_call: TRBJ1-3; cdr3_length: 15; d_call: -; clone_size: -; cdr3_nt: TGTGCCAGCAGTTCAAAGGGGATTCCTGGAAACACCATATATTTT; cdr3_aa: CASSSKGIPGNTIYF
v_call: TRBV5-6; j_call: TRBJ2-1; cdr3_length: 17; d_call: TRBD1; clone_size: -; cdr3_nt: TGTGCCAGCAGCTTGGGGGTTGGGACAGGGGTTCCGGATGAGCAGTTCTTC; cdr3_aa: CASSLGVGTGVPDEQFF
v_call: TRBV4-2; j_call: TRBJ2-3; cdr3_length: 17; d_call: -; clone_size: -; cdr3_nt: TGTGCCAGCAGCCAAGATCCCGGGACACAGATCACAGATACGCAGTATTTT; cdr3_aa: CASSQDPGTQITDTQYF
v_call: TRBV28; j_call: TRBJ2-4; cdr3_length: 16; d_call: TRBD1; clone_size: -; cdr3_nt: TGTGCCAGCAGTTCGCAGGGGGCTCCAGCCAAAAACATTCAGTACTTC; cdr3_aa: CASSSQGAPAKNIQYF
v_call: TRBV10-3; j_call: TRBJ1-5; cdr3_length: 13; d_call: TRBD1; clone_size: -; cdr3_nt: TGTGCCATCAGGGACAGGGAGGGGGGGCCCCAGCATTTT; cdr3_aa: CAIRDREGGPQHF
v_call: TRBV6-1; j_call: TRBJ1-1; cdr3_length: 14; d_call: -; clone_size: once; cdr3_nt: TGTGCCAGCAGTGAACCGGGCTGGGGGACTGAAGCTTTCTTT; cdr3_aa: CASSEPGWGTEAFF